The clone carrying this T cell receptor (beta chain) was observed a single time. Its cognate antigen is unknown. These data belong to a study of brain T cells in children with intractable seizures. Study outcomes and limitations: Pre-surgery blood may have been undersampled, hiding some clones. Viral specificity was inferred only from CDR3 similarity; HCMV serostatus was unknown.

The protocol was immunoSEQ multiplex PCR, while the TCRdb copy is restricted to in-frame clones and leaves out a portion. The sample lists 78,000 or so clones, around nine tenths seen once, with about 23% in the top ten. Only cases whose brain tissue showed the highest T cell transcript signatures were sequenced. Patients received at least one anti-epileptic drug before surgery. The CDR3 length is 13 residues. Deletions cut 4 bases from V and 7 bases from J, with 11 bases between. Material: peripheral blood, obtained at surgery. The chain is built from TRBV12-3 or TRBV12-4 and TRBJ1-5, with D possibly matching TRBD1 (5 bases). The receptor comes from a girl aged 2 to 10 with Rasmussen encephalitis and intractable seizures. The CDR3 spells CASSSLQAQPQHF. The CDR3 nucleotides are TGTGCCAGCAGTTCGTTACAGGCGCAGCCCCAGCATTTT.